This passage covers 30 T cell receptor beta chains from one sample sequenced in a study of cytomegalovirus exposure and HLA in healthy donors. PCR primers comprised 60 Vbeta and 13 Jbeta primers. Profiled with immunoSEQ multiplex PCR; TCRdb holds only in-frame clones, not every one. Of about 120,000 clones in the sample, over 65% were seen once. Sequencing was performed on PBMCs. Every receptor here comes from a woman in her 30s in good health and CMV-seropositive.

The chain carries TRBV25-1 and TRBJ2-5; D gene unclear. Germline lookup yields CDR1 MGHDK and CDR2 SYGVNS. The CDR3 consists of 13 residues. The V gene lost 6 bases and the J gene lost 2 bases, with 10 bases spanning the gap. This chain's CDR3 is CASSPSAQETQYF. CDR3 nucleotide sequence: TGTGCCAGCAGCCCCAGCGCACAAGAGACCCAGTACTTC.

The CDR3 sequence is CASSFTYEQYF. CDR3 DNA sequence: TGTGCCAGCAGCTTCACCTACGAGCAGTACTTC. V usage is TRBV11-3 and J usage is TRBJ2-7; D is ambiguous. The CDR3 is 11 amino acids. V was clipped by 3 bases and J by 2 bases, with 2 bases between them. Germline loops: CDR1 SGHNT, CDR2 YENEEA. The full variable domain, completed using reference TRBV11-3 and TRBJ2-7, is EAGVVQSPRYKIIEKKQPVAFWCNPISGHNTLYWYLQNLGQGPELLIRYENEEAVDDSQLPKDRFSAERLKGVDSTLKIQPAELGDSAVYLCASSFTYEQYFGPGTRLTVT.

V usage is TRBV7-6 and J usage is TRBJ2-1; 10 bases line up with TRBD2. Germline V gives CDR1 SGHVS, CDR2 FNYEAQ. The V segment lost 5 bases and the J segment 4 bases; nucleotides outside the gene matches: 5. The CDR3 spans 15 residues. For the CDR3, the DNA is TGTGCCAGCAGCATCGGGACTAGCGTATACAATGAGCAGTTCTTC. Amino acids: CASSIGTSVYNEQFF.

The rearrangement links TRBV6-5 to TRBJ2-1; TRBD2 matches 13 bases. The CDR3 totals 14 residues. Germline trimming cut 5 bases from V and 9 bases from J; bases unmatched to any gene: 4. Looked up from germline, CDR1 is MNHEY and CDR2 is SVGAGI. For the CDR3, the DNA is TGTGCCAGCAGTGTACTAGCGGGAGGGGTTGAGCAGTTCTTC. This gives the protein CASSVLAGGVEQFF.

The genes are TRBV19 and TRBJ1-5, with TRBD1 matching over 7 bases. The CDR3 length is 15 residues. V lost 10 bases, J lost 3 bases, and 12 bases stayed unmatched. CDR1 is LNHDA and CDR2 is SQIVND in the germline V gene (reference sequence). CDR3 DNA sequence: TGTGCCACCAAAACAGGGACAGCCAACAATCAGCCCCAGCATTTT. This gives the protein CATKTGTANNQPQHF.

The V and J genes are TRBV27 and TRBJ1-6; TRBD1 aligns across 9 bases. CDR1 and CDR2 from the germline V gene are MNHEY and SMNVEV (reference sequence). V shed 2 bases and J 7 bases; nucleotides not matched to a gene: 3. The CDR3 spans 15 residues. The CDR3 region is CASSLGGTGNSPLHF. In DNA, the CDR3 is TGTGCCAGCAGTTTAGGTGGGACAGGGAATTCACCCCTCCACTTT.

The chain employs TRBV7-3 and TRBJ2-1; 10 bases map to TRBD2. CDR1 and CDR2 (germline): SGHTA, FQGTGA. With V trimmed by 3 bases and J by 8 bases, 10 bases remained unmatched. The CDR3 extends over 16 amino acids. CDR3 in DNA: TGTGCCAGCAGCTTGACTCCGGGACTAGCGTTGGATGAGCAGTTCTTC. As protein: CASSLTPGLALDEQFF.

The rearrangement links TRBV27 to TRBJ2-7; possibly TRBD2 for D (5 bases). Trimming took off 0 bases at V and 7 bases at J, with 10 bases between the two ends. Looked up from germline, CDR1 is MNHEY and CDR2 is SMNVEV (reference sequence). The CDR3 is made up of 13 amino acids. The CDR3 loop reads CASSLSIRDEQYF. In DNA form, the CDR3 reads TGTGCCAGCAGTTTATCTATCCGGGATGAGCAGTACTTC.

V gene TRBV19 combines with J gene TRBJ1-1; TRBD1 agrees at 7 bases. The J segment lost 1 base and the V segment lost 1 base, leaving 0 bases of the junction unmatched. The CDR3 runs to 14 residues. Germline CDR1 reads LNHDA; CDR2 reads SQIVND (reference sequence). The DNA for the CDR3 is TGTGCCAGTAGTATAGGGACAGGGAACACTGAAGCTTTCTTT. Amino acid sequence: CASSIGTGNTEAFF.

In this sample, this clone turned up a few times. The genes are TRBV19 and TRBJ1-2; D is possibly TRBD1 (5 bases). The V end lost 1 base, the J end lost 0 bases, and 24 bases lay between the germline ends. The CDR3 is made up of 20 amino acids. Looked up from germline, CDR1 is LNHDA and CDR2 is SQIVND (reference sequence). The CDR3: CASSIVFSWTLGITNYGYTF. CDR3 nucleotides: TGTGCCAGTAGTATAGTGTTTTCCTGGACATTGGGGATCACTAACTATGGCTACACCTTC.

The chain recombines TRBV4-1 with TRBJ2-1; 11 nucleotides align to TRBD2. J gave up 6 bases and V 4 bases, and 8 bases lay outside the gene matches. CDR3 length equals 16 residues. The germline V gene has CDR1 MGHRA and CDR2 YSYEKL. The CDR3 sequence is CASSLQGSGGANEQFF. The CDR3 region has the DNA TGCGCCAGCAGCCTACAGGGTAGCGGGGGGGCCAATGAGCAGTTCTTC.

The chain is built from TRBV15 and TRBJ1-2; 8 nucleotides align to TRBD1. The germline V gene has CDR1 LNHNV and CDR2 YYDKDF (reference sequence). Trimming cost V 5 bases and J 7 bases; bases outside gene matches: 15. The CDR3 is made up of 16 amino acids. The CDR3 DNA follows: TGTGCCACCAGCGGGGAAGGACAGGGCAGTTTATCTGGCTACACCTTC. Protein sequence: CATSGEGQGSLSGYTF.

The gene calls are TRBV5-1 and TRBJ2-1, with 11 nucleotides matching TRBD1. The junction had 13 bases not matched to a gene; V was cut back by 7 bases and J by 1 base. The CDR3 is 18 amino acids. Germline V CDR1 and CDR2: SGHRS, YFSETQ. The CDR3 nucleotides are TGCGCCAGCCAGGGGACAGGGGGATCGAAAGGGTCCTACAATGAGCAGTTCTTC. It yields the protein CASQGTGGSKGSYNEQFF. The full variable domain, in which reference TRBV5-1 and TRBJ2-1 provide the parts outside the CDR3, is KAGVTQTPRYLIKTRGQQVTLSCSPISGHRSVSWYQQTPGQGLQFLFEYFSETQRNKGNFPGRFSGRQFSNSRSEMNVSTLELGDSALYLCASQGTGGSKGSYNEQFFGPGTRLTVL.

J is TRBJ1-4 and V is TRBV27; D might be TRBD1 (5 bases). CDR3 size: 13 residues. Germline CDR1 and CDR2: MNHEY and SMNVEV (reference sequence). Trimming removed 2 bases from V and 8 bases from J, with 9 bases in between. The CDR3 nucleotides are TGTGCCAGCAGTTTACAGGGTAGCGAAAAACTGTTTTTT. Protein: CASSLQGSEKLFF.

The chain joins TRBV5-6 to TRBJ1-1; unclear D gene. Germline CDR1 and CDR2: SGHDT and YYEEEE. Trimming took off 4 bases at V and 7 bases at J, with 11 bases between the two ends. The CDR3 has 12 residues. This chain's CDR3 is CASSLWRGEAFF. The CDR3 DNA follows: TGTGCCAGCAGCCTGTGGCGCGGTGAAGCTTTCTTT.

Only one count was recorded for this clone. The rearrangement joins TRBV30 to TRBJ2-2, with 8 bases fitting TRBD2. This CDR3 is 13 amino acids long. Per the germline V gene, CDR1 is GTSNPN and CDR2 is SVGIG (reference sequence). The V and J ends lost 3 bases and 10 bases, in that order; junction bases with no gene match: 7. The CDR3 nucleotides are TGTGCCTGGAGGACGGGACTAGTGGCGGAGCTGTTTTTT. It encodes CAWRTGLVAELFF.

The V gene is TRBV7-6, the J gene TRBJ2-7; D not certain. Trimming stripped 5 bases from V and 3 bases from J, with 11 bases between. The CDR3 consists of 13 residues. Looked up from germline, CDR1 is SGHVS and CDR2 is FNYEAQ. CDR3 sequence (DNA): TGTGCCAGCAGCCAGTACCAGTTCTACGAGCAGTACTTC. As protein: CASSQYQFYEQYF.

The chain joins TRBV7-9 to TRBJ1-2, with a possible D match to TRBD1 (6 bases). Deletions cut 2 bases from V and 7 bases from J, with 8 bases between. Germline V gene lookup returns CDR1 SEHNR and CDR2 FQNEAQ (reference sequence). The CDR3 length is 12 residues. CDR3 nucleotides: TGTGCCAGCAGCTTATCAGGGGCTGGCTACACCTTC. As protein: CASSLSGAGYTF.

CDR3 nucleotides: TGTGCCAGCAGTTACTTATCGGGGGATGAAAAACTGTTTTTT. It is translated as CASSYLSGDEKLFF. This chain uses TRBV6-5 with TRBJ1-4; TRBD1 is a possible D gene (5 bases). V gave up 1 base and J gave up 6 bases, with 9 bases separating them. The germline V gene encodes CDR1 MNHEY and CDR2 SVGAGI. This CDR3 contains 14 residues.

The chain has TRBV7-2 and TRBJ2-1, with a possible D match to TRBD2 (5 bases). Trimming cost V 8 bases and J 5 bases, with 16 bases left between them. Germline CDR1 and CDR2: SGHTA and FQGNSA. CDR3 length: 14 residues. The CDR3 spells CASPLRVGHNEQFF. The DNA for the CDR3 is TGTGCCAGCCCTTTGCGGGTAGGACACAATGAGCAGTTCTTC.

The chain is built from TRBV19 and TRBJ1-5, with a possible D match to TRBD1 (5 bases). The CDR3 extends over 13 amino acids. Per the germline V gene, CDR1 is LNHDA and CDR2 is SQIVND (reference sequence). Trimming removed 3 bases from V and 9 bases from J, with 12 bases in between. The CDR3: CASSIGSGLPQHF. CDR3 in DNA: TGTGCCAGTAGTATTGGGTCAGGGCTGCCCCAGCATTTT. The whole variable domain, filled in from reference TRBV19 and TRBJ1-5, reads DGGITQSPKYLFRKEGQNVTLSCEQNLNHDAMYWYRQDPGQGLRLIYYSQIVNDFQKGDIAEGYSVSREKKESFPLTVTSAQKNPTAFYLCASSIGSGLPQHFGDGTRLSIL.

The chain employs TRBV7-6 and TRBJ2-5; the match to TRBD2 covers 16 bases. Germline trimming cut 5 bases from V and 4 bases from J; bases unmatched to any gene: 7. Per germline, CDR1 SGHVS and CDR2 FNYEAQ. The CDR3 contains 17 residues. CDR3 bases: TGTGCCAGCAGCCCCCTCGGGACTAGCGGGGGGGCAGAGACCCAGTACTTC. Its protein is CASSPLGTSGGAETQYF.

This rearrangement joins TRBV5-1 to TRBJ2-4; TRBD2 is a possible D gene (6 bases). CDR3 length: 18 amino acids. CDR1 and CDR2 from the germline V gene are SGHRS and YFSETQ. V lost 3 bases and J 1 base, leaving 20 bases between the germline ends. The chain's CDR3 is CASSYGGLGFEAKNIQYF. The CDR3 DNA is TGCGCCAGCAGCTACGGGGGTCTCGGATTCGAGGCCAAAAACATTCAGTACTTC.

V gene TRBV7-3 combines with J gene TRBJ1-6; 9 bases are a match to TRBD1. With V trimmed by 1 base and J by 13 bases, 5 bases remained unmatched. From germline, CDR1 is SGHTA and CDR2 FQGTGA. This CDR3 region has 14 residues. CDR3 residues: CASSLMGQGSPLHF. As DNA, the CDR3 is TGTGCCAGCAGCTTAATGGGACAGGGATCGCCCCTCCACTTT.

The chain recombines TRBV2 with TRBJ1-6; D might be TRBD1 (6 bases). The CDR3 is made up of 15 amino acids. With 7 bases removed from V and 10 bases from J, the gap between germline ends came to 20 bases. CDR1 and CDR2 from the germline V gene are SNHLY and FYNNEI. CDR3 nucleotide sequence: TGTGCCAGCACTCTGGACAGCTCGACCTACTCACCCCTCCACTTT. Translated: CASTLDSSTYSPLHF.

The rearrangement links TRBV11-1 to TRBJ2-3; TRBD1 agrees at 9 bases. V lost 5 bases and J lost 2; bases outside the gene matches: 8. The germline gives CDR1 SGHAT, CDR2 FQDESV (reference sequence). This CDR3 is 16 amino acids long. This CDR3 reads CASSLMDRGYTDTQYF. The CDR3 nucleotides read TGTGCCAGCAGCCTTATGGACAGGGGTTACACAGATACGCAGTATTTT.

This clone came up a few times. The chain combines TRBV9 with TRBJ2-5; 10 nucleotides line up with TRBD1. This CDR3 has 15 amino acids. CDR1 SGDLS and CDR2 YYNGEE come from the germline V gene. J was trimmed by 5 bases and V by 5 bases; bases with no gene match: 9. For the CDR3, the DNA is TGTGCCAGCAGGCCGGGGACAGGGGATATGGAGACCCAGTACTTC. This sequence encodes CASRPGTGDMETQYF.

The CDR3 reads CASSEGQGLGQPQHF. CDR3 coding DNA: TGTGCCAGCTCAGAGGGACAGGGGTTAGGTCAGCCCCAGCATTTT. The genes are TRBV18 and TRBJ1-5; TRBD1 matches 10 bases. The germline V gene has CDR1 KGHSH and CDR2 LQKENI. The CDR3 spans 15 residues. Trimming at V came to 5 bases and at J to 6 bases, leaving 7 bases not matched to a gene.

The J gene is TRBJ2-1, the V gene TRBV5-1; D might be TRBD2 (5 bases). The CDR3 contains 14 residues. Germline V gives CDR1 SGHRS, CDR2 YFSETQ. The V end was cut by 3 bases, the J end by 2 bases, with 9 bases between. The CDR3 sequence is CASSWGEPYNEQFF. CDR3 in DNA: TGCGCCAGCAGCTGGGGAGAACCCTACAATGAGCAGTTCTTC.

Note on this clone: Germline and junction disagree at one end, which may indicate a read error. This sequence joins TRBV4-1 and TRBJ2-1, with D possibly being TRBD1 (5 bases). CDR1 and CDR2 (germline): MGHRA, YSYEKL. The CDR3 is made up of 13 amino acids. DNA for the CDR3: TGCGCCAGCAGCCAAGGACAGTACAATGGGCAGTTCTTC. Its translation is CASSQGQYNGQFF.